Below are 14 T cell receptor beta chains sequenced from a single sample in a study of blood T cell repertoires in COVID-19. Using immunoSEQ multiplex PCR, the repertoire was profiled, and TCRdb retains in-frame clones only, with some absent. The sample yields tens of thousands of clones, approximately 90% seen once. Material for sequencing was peripheral blood. Every receptor here comes from a human donor with active COVID-19. The donor label of this sample is uncertain.

V and J are TRBV30 and TRBJ1-5; possible D gene TRBD1, 6 bases. The V and J ends lost 6 bases and 7 bases respectively, with 16 bases between them. There are 13 residues in the CDR3. The germline V gene has CDR1 GTSNPN and CDR2 SVGIG (reference sequence). CDR3 DNA sequence: TGTGCCTGCCGGGGGGGCGCGGGGCAGCCCCAGCATTTT. This encodes CACRGGAGQPQHF.

Of note for this clone: The sample carries other DNA sequences with the same CDR3. The rearrangement uses TRBV4-2 and TRBJ2-7; 7 positions agree with TRBD2. Germline V lookup: CDR1 LGHNA, CDR2 YNFKEQ. The V and J ends lost 1 base and 0 bases, in that order; junction bases with no gene match: 0. This CDR3 comprises 14 residues. The CDR3 is CASSQGGGSYEQYF. In nucleotides, the CDR3 is TGTGCCAGCAGCCAAGGGGGGGGCTCCTACGAGCAGTACTTC.

The chain combines TRBV6-5 with TRBJ2-5, with D possibly being TRBD1 (6 bases). Trimming took off 0 bases at V and 5 bases at J, with 13 bases between the two ends. CDR1 is MNHEY, CDR2 SVGAGI, per germline. This CDR3 comprises 15 residues. The CDR3 sequence: CASSYSTTGLETQYF. In DNA, the CDR3 is TGTGCCAGCAGTTACTCGACTACAGGGCTGGAGACCCAGTACTTC.

The genes are TRBV28 and TRBJ1-3; TRBD1 might be the D (6 bases). Trimming pared 6 bases from V and 5 bases from J, leaving 20 bases between. The CDR3 extends over 16 amino acids. Looked up from germline, CDR1 is MDHEN and CDR2 is SYDVKM. The CDR3 loop reads CASSPVWVQGRNTIYF. CDR3 in DNA: TGTGCCAGCAGCCCAGTTTGGGTACAGGGAAGAAACACCATATATTTT. The full variable domain, with the rest looked up from reference TRBV28 and TRBJ1-3, is DVKVTQSSRYLVKRTGEKVFLECVQDMDHENMFWYRQDPGLGLRLIYFSYDVKMKEKGDIPEGYSVSREKKERFSLILESASTNQTSMYLCASSPVWVQGRNTIYFGEGSWLTVV.

This chain connects TRBV20-1 to TRBJ2-1; possibly TRBD2 for D (6 bases). V was cut by 6 bases and J by 8 bases, with 11 bases left in between. CDR1 is DFQATT and CDR2 is SNEGSKA in the germline V gene (reference sequence). The CDR3 has 11 amino acids. The DNA of the CDR3 is TGCAGTGCGCGACTAGTATATGAGCAGTTCTTC. This gives the protein CSARLVYEQFF.

Only one count was recorded for this clone. The chain employs TRBV27 and TRBJ2-3, with a tentative D call TRBD1 (6 bases). Looked up from germline, CDR1 is MNHEY and CDR2 is SMNVEV (reference sequence). The CDR3 has 13 residues. The V end was cut by 0 bases, the J end by 5 bases, with 6 bases between. The CDR3 DNA reads as TGTGCCAGCAGTTTATCGGACAGAGATACGCAGTATTTT. Translating gives CASSLSDRDTQYF.

The J gene is TRBJ1-1, the V gene TRBV18; 8 bases fit TRBD1. CDR3 length: 13 residues. The germline V gene has CDR1 KGHSH and CDR2 LQKENI. V lost 6 bases, J lost 3 bases, and 3 bases stayed unmatched. The CDR3 spells CASSPTGDTEAFF. The CDR3 DNA reads as TGTGCCAGCTCCCCGACAGGGGACACTGAAGCTTTCTTT.

This chain connects TRBV28 to TRBJ2-1; 8 positions match TRBD2. The CDR3 is made up of 17 amino acids. Looked up from germline, CDR1 is MDHEN and CDR2 is SYDVKM. The J segment lost 4 bases and the V segment lost 8 bases, leaving 16 bases of the junction unmatched. In nucleotides, the CDR3 is TGTGCCAGCCTAGAAATGTCCGGGACTAGATCGTACAATGAGCAGTTCTTC. It codes for CASLEMSGTRSYNEQFF.

V is TRBV29-1 and J is TRBJ2-1, with TRBD2 matching 13 bases. The junction had 9 bases not matched to a gene; V was cut back by 5 bases and J by 14 bases. The CDR3 is 13 residues long. The V gene's germline CDR1 is SQVTM and CDR2 ANQGSEA. CDR3 nucleotide sequence: TGCAGCGTTAAGCGGACTAGCGGGAGTCTGGAGTTCTTC. Translating it yields CSVKRTSGSLEFF.

The V gene is TRBV10-3, the J gene TRBJ2-3; 11 bases are shared with TRBD2. CDR1 ENHRY and CDR2 SYGVKD come from the germline V gene. V lost 3 bases and J lost 6; bases outside the gene matches: 8. The CDR3 extends over 16 amino acids. The CDR3 DNA reads as TGTGCCATCAGTGAACTAGCGGGAGACTCATCTGATACGCAGTATTTT. It specifies CAISELAGDSSDTQYF.

This chain links TRBV12-5 with TRBJ2-1, with 8 nucleotides matching TRBD2. The CDR3 is 14 amino acids. Losses at the gene ends were 1 base for V and 6 bases for J; bases not matched to a gene: 2. Germline V lookup: CDR1 LGHNT, CDR2 FRNRAP. The CDR3 DNA follows: TGTGCTAGTGGTTTGGAAACTAGCGGCAATGAGCAGTTCTTC. Protein product: CASGLETSGNEQFF.

The rearrangement joins TRBV11-2 to TRBJ2-3; TRBD2 matches at 13 bases. Losses at the gene ends were 1 base for V and 4 bases for J; bases not matched to a gene: 5. CDR3 length equals 17 residues. The V gene's germline CDR1 is SGHAT and CDR2 FQNNGV. CDR3 amino acids: CASSLVTSGRGADTQYF. The CDR3, as DNA: TGTGCCAGCAGCTTAGTAACTAGCGGGAGGGGGGCAGATACGCAGTATTTT.

V gene TRBV19 combines with J gene TRBJ1-2, with a tentative D call TRBD1 (6 bases). Trimming removed 3 bases at V and 4 bases at J, with 12 bases between. The CDR3 runs to 14 residues. CDR1 and CDR2 (germline): LNHDA, SQIVND (reference sequence). CDR3 protein: CASSIGGLGYGYTF. CDR3 DNA sequence: TGTGCCAGTAGTATCGGGGGGCTGGGCTATGGCTACACCTTC.

V gene TRBV3-1 (or the pseudogene TRBV3-2) combines with J gene TRBJ2-3; D not certain. CDR1 and CDR2 (germline): LGHDT, YNNKEL (reference sequence). This CDR3 is 15 amino acids long. V was clipped by 1 base and J by 6 bases, with 14 bases between them. CDR3 loop: CASSQGRGVGDTQYF. The CDR3 DNA reads as TGTGCCAGCAGCCAAGGACGAGGAGTTGGCGATACGCAGTATTTT.